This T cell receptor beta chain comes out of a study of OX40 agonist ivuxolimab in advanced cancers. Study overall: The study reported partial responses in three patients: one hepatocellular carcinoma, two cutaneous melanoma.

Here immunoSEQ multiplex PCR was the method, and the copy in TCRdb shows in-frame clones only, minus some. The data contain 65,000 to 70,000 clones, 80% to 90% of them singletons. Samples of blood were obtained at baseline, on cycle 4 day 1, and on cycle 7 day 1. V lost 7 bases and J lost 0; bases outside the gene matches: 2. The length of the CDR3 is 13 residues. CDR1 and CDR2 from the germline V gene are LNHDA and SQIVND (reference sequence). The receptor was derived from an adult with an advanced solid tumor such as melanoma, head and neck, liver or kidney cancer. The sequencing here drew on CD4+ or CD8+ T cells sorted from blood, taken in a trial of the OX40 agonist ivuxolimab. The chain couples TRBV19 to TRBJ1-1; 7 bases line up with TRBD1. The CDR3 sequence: CASTTGVNTEAFF. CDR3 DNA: TGTGCCAGTACCACAGGGGTGAACACTGAAGCTTTCTTT.